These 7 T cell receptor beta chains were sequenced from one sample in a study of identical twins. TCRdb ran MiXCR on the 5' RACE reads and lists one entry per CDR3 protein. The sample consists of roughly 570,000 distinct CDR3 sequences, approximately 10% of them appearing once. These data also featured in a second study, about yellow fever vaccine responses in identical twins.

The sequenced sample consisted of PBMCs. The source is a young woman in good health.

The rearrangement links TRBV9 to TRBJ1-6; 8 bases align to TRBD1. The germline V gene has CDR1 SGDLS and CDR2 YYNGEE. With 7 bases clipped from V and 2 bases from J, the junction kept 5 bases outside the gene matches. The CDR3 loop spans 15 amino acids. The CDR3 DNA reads TGTGCCAGCTCCGGGACAGGCGCCTATAATTCACCCCTCCACTTT. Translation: CASSGTGAYNSPLHF.

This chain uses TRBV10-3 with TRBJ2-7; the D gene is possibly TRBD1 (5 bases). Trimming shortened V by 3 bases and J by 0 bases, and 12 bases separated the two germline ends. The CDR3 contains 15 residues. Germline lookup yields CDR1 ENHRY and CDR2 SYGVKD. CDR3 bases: TGTGCCATCAGTGAACCAGACGGACACTCCTACGAGCAGTACTTC. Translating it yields CAISEPDGHSYEQYF.

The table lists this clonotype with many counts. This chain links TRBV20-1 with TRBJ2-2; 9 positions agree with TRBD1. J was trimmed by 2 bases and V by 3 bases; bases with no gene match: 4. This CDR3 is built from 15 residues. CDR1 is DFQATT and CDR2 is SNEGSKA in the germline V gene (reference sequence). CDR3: CSARTGGGNTGELFF. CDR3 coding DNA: TGCAGTGCTAGGACAGGGGGTGGAAACACCGGGGAGCTGTTTTTT.

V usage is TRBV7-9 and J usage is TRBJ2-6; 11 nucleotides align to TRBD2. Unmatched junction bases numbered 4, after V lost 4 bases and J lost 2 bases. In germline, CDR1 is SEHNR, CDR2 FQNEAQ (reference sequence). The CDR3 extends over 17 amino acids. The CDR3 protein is CASSSSGGIAGANVLTF. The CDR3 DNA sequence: TGTGCCAGCAGCTCTAGCGGGGGGATCGCTGGGGCCAACGTCCTGACTTTC.

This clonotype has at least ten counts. Here the CDR3 reads CASSQEVLTSGSTDTQYF. The CDR3 DNA reads as TGCGCCAGCAGCCAAGAAGTCCTGACTAGCGGCAGCACAGATACGCAGTATTTT. This chain connects TRBV4-3 to TRBJ2-3, with TRBD2 matching 9 bases. The CDR3 consists of 18 residues. CDR1 and CDR2 (germline): LGHNA, YSLEER. V trimming: 0 bases; J trimming: 0 bases; junction bases outside the gene matches: 7.

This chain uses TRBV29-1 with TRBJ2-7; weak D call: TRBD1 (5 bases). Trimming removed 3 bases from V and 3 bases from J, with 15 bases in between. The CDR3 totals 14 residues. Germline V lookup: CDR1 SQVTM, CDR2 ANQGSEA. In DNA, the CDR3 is TGCAGCGTTGAGGCCGAGGACAAGAACTACGAGCAGTACTTC. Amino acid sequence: CSVEAEDKNYEQYF.

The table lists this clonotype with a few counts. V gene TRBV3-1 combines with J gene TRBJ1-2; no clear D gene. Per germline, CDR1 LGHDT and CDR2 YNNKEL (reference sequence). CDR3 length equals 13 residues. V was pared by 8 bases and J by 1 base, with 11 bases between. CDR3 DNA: TGTGCCAGCTCAAGGGTCCTTAACTATGGCTACACCTTC. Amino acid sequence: CASSRVLNYGYTF.